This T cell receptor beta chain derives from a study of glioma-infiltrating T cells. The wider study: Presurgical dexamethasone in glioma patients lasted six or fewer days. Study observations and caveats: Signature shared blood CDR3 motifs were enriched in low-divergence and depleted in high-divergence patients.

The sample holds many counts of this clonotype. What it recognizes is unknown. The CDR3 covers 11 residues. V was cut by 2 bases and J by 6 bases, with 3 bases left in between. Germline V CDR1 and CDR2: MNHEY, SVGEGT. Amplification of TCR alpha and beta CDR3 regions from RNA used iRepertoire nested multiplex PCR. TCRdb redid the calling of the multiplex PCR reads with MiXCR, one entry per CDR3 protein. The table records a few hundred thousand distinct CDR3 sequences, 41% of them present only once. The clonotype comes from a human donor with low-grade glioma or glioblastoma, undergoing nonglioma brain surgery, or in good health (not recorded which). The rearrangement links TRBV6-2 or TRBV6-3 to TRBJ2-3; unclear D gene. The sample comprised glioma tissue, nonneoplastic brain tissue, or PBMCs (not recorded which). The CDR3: CASSYEDTQYF. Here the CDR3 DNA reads TGTGCCAGCAGTTACGAGGATACGCAGTATTTT.